Only one count was recorded for the clone carrying this T cell receptor beta chain. Its antigen is unidentified. At one boundary the junction diverges from the germline segment, which might be a read error. This entry comes from a study of T cell repertoires in cytomegalovirus infection. General study findings and limits: HLA-C-restricted, CMV-specific TCR beta clonotypes were dominant ex vivo.

Each CDR3 protein is one row after TCRdb ran MiXCR on the reads. The sample holds over 100,000 distinct CDR3 sequences, about 30% seen once. Sequencing used CD8+ T cells from cultured PBMCs, obtained from culture after CMV antigen stimulation. This clonotype originated in a human donor in good health (CMV status not recorded). Some clones in this sample may be carry-over from other donors' samples.

The CDR3 loop is CASNQGLAGSSYGQYF. CDR3 DNA sequence: TGTGCCAGCAACCAAGGATTAGCGGGGAGCTCCTACGGGCAGTACTTC. The chain joins TRBV11-2 to TRBJ2-7; 8 nucleotides align to TRBD2. This CDR3 has 16 residues. From germline, CDR1 is SGHAT and CDR2 FQNNGV.